This T cell receptor beta chain was captured by sequencing in a study of blood T cell repertoires in COVID-19. Here immunoSEQ multiplex PCR was the method, and the copy in TCRdb shows in-frame clones only, minus some. The table includes over 250,000 clones, over 85% detected once. V lost 7 bases to trimming and J lost 0 bases, with 15 bases between them. The CDR3 covers 16 residues. CDR1 and CDR2 from the germline V gene are MNHEY and SMNVEV (reference sequence). J is TRBJ1-4 and V is TRBV27, with D possibly TRBD1 on 6 matching bases. The sequencing input was PBMCs or T cells enriched from blood (not recorded which). This receptor was taken from a woman aged 55-70 years who had recovered from COVID-19. The CDR3, as DNA: TGTGCCAGCACAAAGGACAGATCGCCAACTAATGAAAAACTGTTTTTT. Its translation is CASTKDRSPTNEKLFF.